These 14 T cell receptor beta chains originate from one sample sequenced in a study of B cell selection in AIRE deficiency. Conventional CD4 T cells were sorted as CD4+CD127+ cells. Libraries were prepared by immunoSEQ multiplex PCR; TCRdb keeps only in-frame clonotypes and omits some of them. This sample carries some 25,000 clones, nearly 97% of them seen once, and the ten largest clones take 0.2% to 0.3%. Sequencing used CD4+CD127+ conventional T cells sorted from PBMCs. The receptors shown here come from a human donor in good health.

This chain uses TRBV29-1 with TRBJ1-2; D is unresolved. V was trimmed by 0 bases and J by 4 bases, leaving 12 bases between them. Germline loops: CDR1 SQVTM, CDR2 ANQGSEA. The CDR3 length is 14 residues. The CDR3 bases are TGCAGCGTTGAAGAAAAGATAGGGCGCTATGGCTACACCTTC. This translates into CSVEEKIGRYGYTF.

V is TRBV27 and J is TRBJ2-7, with 7 bases matching TRBD1. This CDR3 is built from 16 residues. Germline CDR1 and CDR2: MNHEY and SMNVEV (reference sequence). Trimming took 5 bases from V and 4 from J; bases not matched to a gene: 14. The CDR3 nucleotides read TGTGCCAGCAGTCCAATCGACAGGGCGGAAGGATACGAGCAGTACTTC. Translating gives CASSPIDRAEGYEQYF.

The CDR3 loop reads CAWSVGGKNTEAFF. The DNA of the CDR3 is TGTGCCTGGAGTGTGGGGGGTAAGAACACTGAAGCTTTCTTT. The J gene is TRBJ1-1, the V gene TRBV30; TRBD1 might be the D (5 bases). The V end was cut by 0 bases, the J end by 1 base, with 9 bases between. CDR3 length: 14 amino acids. Germline V gene data show CDR1 as GTSNPN and CDR2 as SVGIG (reference sequence). Filled out from reference TRBV30 and TRBJ1-1, the complete variable domain reads SQTIHQWPATLVQPVGSPLSLECTVEGTSNPNLYWYRQAAGRGLQLLFYSVGIGQISSEVPQNLSASRPQDRQFILSSKKLLLSDSGFYLCAWSVGGKNTEAFFGQGTRLTVV.

The J gene is TRBJ1-4, the V gene TRBV5-1; 8 nucleotides line up with TRBD1. Germline CDR1 SGHRS, CDR2 YFSETQ. Unmatched junction bases numbered 6, after V lost 1 base and J lost 7 bases. The length of the CDR3 is 15 residues. The CDR3 DNA follows: TGCGCCAGCAGCTTGTCCGGACAGGGATTTGAAAAACTGTTTTTT. Translating gives CASSLSGQGFEKLFF.

The chain is built from TRBV7-2 and TRBJ2-5, with TRBD1 as a possible D gene (6 bases). Trimming left V 4 bases short and J 7 bases short, with 25 bases between. This CDR3 region has 17 residues. Germline V gene sequence: CDR1 SGHTA, CDR2 FQGNSA. DNA of the CDR3: TGTGCCAGCAGCTCCACCGGGACACCTGGACCCTCGGGGACCCAGTACTTC. This translates into CASSSTGTPGPSGTQYF. Looking up the rest from reference TRBV7-2 and TRBJ2-5 gives the full variable domain: GAGVSQSPSNKVTEKGKDVELRCDPISGHTALYWYRQSLGQGLEFLIYFQGNSAPDKSGLPSDRFSAERTGGSVSTLTIQRTQQEDSAVYLCASSSTGTPGPSGTQYFGPGTRLLVL.

The chain joins TRBV25-1 to TRBJ2-2; D remains ambiguous. This CDR3 region has 13 residues. The germline V gene has CDR1 MGHDK and CDR2 SYGVNS. The V and J ends lost 4 bases and 5 bases respectively, with 8 bases between them. The CDR3 DNA follows: TGTGCCAGCAGTGCAAGGAGAACCGGGGAGCTGTTTTTT. It translates to CASSARRTGELFF.

This chain connects TRBV11-2 to TRBJ2-5; TRBD2 aligns across 8 bases. The CDR3 runs to 17 residues. Trimming at V came to 5 bases and at J to 3 bases, leaving 14 bases not matched to a gene. CDR1 SGHAT and CDR2 FQNNGV come from the germline V gene. The CDR3 DNA is TGTGCCAGCAGCCAAGGGGAGCGGGGGAGAAAAAAAGAGACCCAGTACTTC. Its protein is CASSQGERGRKKETQYF. Full variable domain (outside the CDR3, taken from reference TRBV11-2 and TRBJ2-5): EAGVAQSPRYKIIEKRQSVAFWCNPISGHATLYWYQQILGQGPKLLIQFQNNGVVDDSQLPKDRFSAERLKGVDSTLKIQPAKLEDSAVYLCASSQGERGRKKETQYFGPGTRLLVL.

The rearrangement links TRBV5-1 to TRBJ2-7; 7 bases are shared with TRBD1. This CDR3 is 15 amino acids long. Trimming at V came to 4 bases and at J to 0 bases, leaving 7 bases not matched to a gene. The germline gives CDR1 SGHRS, CDR2 YFSETQ. CDR3 sequence (DNA): TGCGCCAGCAGCGACCCGAGACAGGGCTCCTACGAGCAGTACTTC. Its translation is CASSDPRQGSYEQYF.

This clone came up once. CDR3 residues: CASSLGWGNTEAFF. CDR3 coding DNA: TGCGCCAGCAGCTTGGGATGGGGGAACACTGAAGCTTTCTTT. The V and J genes are TRBV5-1 and TRBJ1-1; unclear D gene. The V and J ends lost 0 bases and 1 base respectively, with 7 bases between them. CDR1 and CDR2 (germline): SGHRS, YFSETQ. The CDR3 runs to 14 residues. Complete variable domain (other parts from reference TRBV5-1 and TRBJ1-1): KAGVTQTPRYLIKTRGQQVTLSCSPISGHRSVSWYQQTPGQGLQFLFEYFSETQRNKGNFPGRFSGRQFSNSRSEMNVSTLELGDSALYLCASSLGWGNTEAFFGQGTRLTVV.

The rearrangement joins TRBV7-9 to TRBJ1-4; perhaps TRBD1 as D (5 bases). V lost 5 bases to trimming and J lost 4 bases, with 11 bases between them. This CDR3 is 14 amino acids long. From germline, CDR1 is SEHNR and CDR2 FQNEAQ (reference sequence). CDR3: CASSPRQNNEKLFF. DNA of the CDR3: TGTGCCAGCAGCCCAAGACAGAATAATGAAAAACTGTTTTTT. Drawing the rest from reference TRBV7-9 and TRBJ1-4, the complete variable domain is DTGVSQNPRHKITKRGQNVTFRCDPISEHNRLYWYRQTLGQGPEFLTYFQNEAQLEKSRLLSDRFSAERPKGSFSTLEIQRTEQGDSAMYLCASSPRQNNEKLFFGSGTQLSVL.

The chain joins TRBV6-1 to TRBJ2-7; possible D gene TRBD2, 5 bases. Germline-derived CDR1 and CDR2 are MNHNS and SASEGT. V lost 6 bases, J lost 2 bases, and 5 bases lay in between. The CDR3 consists of 11 residues. The CDR3 region is CASSGAYEQYF. CDR3 coding DNA: TGTGCCAGCAGCGGGGCCTACGAGCAGTACTTC.

The chain uses TRBV6-5 and TRBJ1-2, with unresolved D. This CDR3 is 14 amino acids long. Trimming left V 2 bases short and J 6 bases short, with 13 bases between. Per germline, CDR1 MNHEY and CDR2 SVGAGI. CDR3 nucleotides: TGTGCCAGCAGTTACCGGTCCATTTTTGATGGCTACACCTTC. As protein: CASSYRSIFDGYTF.

The V call is TRBV5-1, the J call TRBJ2-1; 7 positions agree with TRBD1. With V trimmed by 4 bases and J by 8 bases, 6 bases remained unmatched. The CDR3 covers 13 residues. Germline CDR1 and CDR2: SGHRS and YFSETQ. The chain's CDR3 is CASSKGAVHEQFF. Written as DNA, the CDR3 is TGCGCCAGCAGCAAGGGGGCTGTCCATGAGCAGTTCTTC. Together with reference TRBV5-1 and TRBJ2-1, the CDR3 gives the full variable domain: KAGVTQTPRYLIKTRGQQVTLSCSPISGHRSVSWYQQTPGQGLQFLFEYFSETQRNKGNFPGRFSGRQFSNSRSEMNVSTLELGDSALYLCASSKGAVHEQFFGPGTRLTVL.

Worth noting for this clone: A junction end diverges from the germline sequence, so it may reflect a read error. The chain combines TRBV2 with TRBJ2-3; 14 bases fit TRBD2. Germline V gene data show CDR1 as SNHLY and CDR2 as FYNNEI. The CDR3 sequence is 11 residues long. DNA of the CDR3: TGTGCCAGCAGGCCGACTAGCGGGGGGGCCTTT. As protein: CASRPTSGGAF.